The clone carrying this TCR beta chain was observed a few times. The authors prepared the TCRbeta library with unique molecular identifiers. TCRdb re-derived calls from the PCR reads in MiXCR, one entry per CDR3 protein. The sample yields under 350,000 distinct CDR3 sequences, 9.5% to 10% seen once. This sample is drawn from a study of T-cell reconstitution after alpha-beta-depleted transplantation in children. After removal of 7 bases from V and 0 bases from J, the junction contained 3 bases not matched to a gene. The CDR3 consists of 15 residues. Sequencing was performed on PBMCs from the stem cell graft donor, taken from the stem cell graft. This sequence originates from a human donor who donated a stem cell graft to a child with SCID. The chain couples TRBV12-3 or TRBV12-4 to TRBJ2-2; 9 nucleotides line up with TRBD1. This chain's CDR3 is CASNGQGSNTGELFF. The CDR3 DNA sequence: TGTGCCAGCAACGGACAGGGGTCGAACACCGGGGAGCTGTTTTTT.